This T cell receptor beta chain was identified in a study of radiation and T cells in renal cell carcinoma. Study information: Nephrectomy followed 15 Gy stereotactic body radiation by 4 weeks.

Clones were read by immunoSEQ multiplex PCR, and TCRdb kept only the in-frame ones, dropping some. The sample has 70,000 or so clones; 82% are singletons. Time point here: blood 2 weeks post-SBRT. The treatment here: 15 Gy SBRT to primary tumor, nephrectomy 4 weeks later. After SBRT, blood was collected at 2 and 4 weeks, plus baseline. Note on this clone: What it binds is unknown.

The CDR3 is made up of 13 amino acids. The V end was cut by 5 bases, the J end by 2 bases, with 7 bases between. Germline V gives CDR1 LNHDA, CDR2 SQIVND (reference sequence). Study-level results: In blood, top tumor clones expanded by 2 weeks, shrinking by 4.

This chain connects TRBV19 to TRBJ2-1; tentatively, D is TRBD2 (5 bases). The sample here was blood, taken from a patient whose treatment included radiotherapy and nephrectomy. This clonotype was sampled from a man aged 55 to 70 with renal cell carcinoma. This chain's CDR3 is CASSARAYNEQFF. CDR3 DNA sequence: TGTGCCAGTAGTGCGCGGGCCTACAATGAGCAGTTCTTC.